One and the same sample provided the 20 T cell receptor beta chains below, sequenced in a study of T cells in Graves' hyperthyroidism and ophthalmopathy (dated by TCRdb to about 2019). Libraries were made using multiplex PCR. TCRdb names Illumina HiSeq 2000 as the instrument used. TCR beta CDR3 regions were amplified from RNA transcripts. The TCR CDR3 was subjected to a first round of RT-PCR using the HTBI primer set and the Qiagen OneStep RT-PCR kit. The public sequencing data were trimmed at Q25 with fastp and processed into clonotypes with MiXCR by TCRdb, which kept only in-frame beta chains. One record per CDR3 amino acid sequence lists the most common genes and DNA. The sample data list 250,000 to 300,000 distinct CDR3 sequences, and about 14% of these were observed just once. The biggest ten clones account for approximately 12% of the sample. The sequencing sample was made of blood. Source of these receptors: a woman aged 40 to 50 with Graves' hyperthyroidism that later progressed to Graves' ophthalmopathy.

This clonotype was found a few times. The chain joins TRBV4-2 to TRBJ2-6, with 14 positions matching TRBD2. The CDR3 extends over 20 amino acids. Germline CDR1 is LGHNA and CDR2 is YNFKEQ. Trimming cost V 4 bases and J 3 bases; bases outside gene matches: 11. Written as DNA, the CDR3 is TGTGCCAGCAGCCTGGGACTAGCGGGAGTATATGATGATGGGGCCAACGTCCTGACTTTC. Residues: CASSLGLAGVYDDGANVLTF.

This clonotype was counted ten times or more. V usage is TRBV28 and J usage is TRBJ2-1, with D perhaps TRBD1 (5 bases). This CDR3 region has 14 residues. The V gene lost 6 bases and the J gene lost 12 bases, with 21 bases spanning the gap. Germline V gene data show CDR1 as MDHEN and CDR2 as SYDVKM. CDR3 in amino acids: CASSGTPGFLGQFF. CDR3 in DNA: TGTGCCAGCAGCGGCACACCAGGGTTTCTCGGGCAGTTCTTC.

This clonotype showed up just a few times. The chain recombines TRBV7-9 with TRBJ2-1, with TRBD2 as a possible D gene (6 bases). V was trimmed by 6 bases and J by 5 bases, leaving 17 bases between them. In germline, CDR1 is SEHNR, CDR2 FQNEAQ (reference sequence). CDR3 length: 15 amino acids. This CDR3 reads CASRATYRGNNEQFF. The CDR3 region has the DNA TGTGCCAGCAGGGCGACTTATCGGGGGAACAATGAGCAGTTCTTC.

This clonotype was detected ten times or more. The J gene is TRBJ1-1, the V gene TRBV2, with a possible D match to TRBD1 (5 bases). The length of the CDR3 is 14 residues. Germline V gives CDR1 SNHLY, CDR2 FYNNEI. Deletions cut 3 bases from V and 3 bases from J, with 11 bases between. The CDR3 here is CASSDRRADTEAFF. The DNA for the CDR3 is TGTGCCAGCAGTGATCGCAGGGCCGACACTGAAGCTTTCTTT.

Ten or more counts support this clonotype. The chain uses TRBV5-5 and TRBJ2-3, with 9 bases that match TRBD2. V dropped 0 bases and J dropped 5; count of bases not matched to a gene: 7. Per the germline V gene, CDR1 is SGHKS and CDR2 is YYEKEE (reference sequence). This CDR3 contains 16 residues. CDR3 nucleotide sequence: TGTGCCAGCAGCTTGGTGGCGGGAGGGCCTAGAGATACGCAGTATTTT. As protein: CASSLVAGGPRDTQYF.

This clonotype was counted many times. CDR3 sequence (DNA): TGTGCCAGCAGCGTATACTCACAGGCCGGGGAGCTGTTTTTT. It translates to CASSVYSQAGELFF. The chain couples TRBV7-9 to TRBJ2-2; D may be TRBD1 (5 bases). The CDR3 covers 14 residues. V was shortened by 5 bases and J by 6 bases, with 13 bases between the two germline ends. The germline V gene has CDR1 SEHNR and CDR2 FQNEAQ (reference sequence).

This clonotype was counted at least ten times. The rearrangement uses TRBV6-1 and TRBJ2-3; TRBD2 agrees at 12 bases. Germline V gene data show CDR1 as MNHNS and CDR2 as SASEGT. V shed 3 bases, J shed 1 base, and the junction held 5 bases outside the gene matches. This CDR3 is 17 amino acids long. Written as DNA, the CDR3 is TGTGCCAGCAGTGAGTGGAGACTAGCGGGGGGCACAGATACGCAGTATTTT. This translates into CASSEWRLAGGTDTQYF.

This clonotype was observed many times. The V gene is TRBV5-1, the J gene TRBJ2-1, with 9 bases matching TRBD2. In germline, CDR1 is SGHRS, CDR2 YFSETQ. This CDR3 region has 16 residues. V dropped 4 bases and J dropped 4; count of bases not matched to a gene: 9. The CDR3 loop reads CASSNSGGVGYNEQFF. The DNA for the CDR3 is TGCGCCAGCAGCAATAGCGGGGGTGTTGGTTACAATGAGCAGTTCTTC.

In its sample, this clonotype was seen a few times. CDR3 bases: TGTGCCAGCAACCGGGAGTATGGCGGGGAGCTGTTTTTT. It yields the protein CASNREYGGELFF. V is TRBV19 and J is TRBJ2-2, with a tentative D call TRBD2 (6 bases). CDR1 and CDR2 (germline): LNHDA, SQIVND (reference sequence). CDR3 length: 13 residues. Trimming took 9 bases from V and 7 from J, leaving 15 bases between them. Drawing the rest from reference TRBV19 and TRBJ2-2, the complete variable domain is DGGITQSPKYLFRKEGQNVTLSCEQNLNHDAMYWYRQDPGQGLRLIYYSQIVNDFQKGDIAEGYSVSREKKESFPLTVTSAQKNPTAFYLCASNREYGGELFFGEGSRLTVL.

This clonotype was seen only a few times. V and J are TRBV19 and TRBJ1-6; TRBD1 matches 7 bases. There are 17 residues in the CDR3. V lost 6 bases and J lost 10; bases outside the gene matches: 18. CDR1 is LNHDA and CDR2 is SQIVND in the germline V gene (reference sequence). Written as DNA, the CDR3 is TGTGCCAGTAGCCGGAGGGGGCAACGGGACACACCATCACCCCTCCACTTT. Protein: CASSRRGQRDTPSPLHF.

The CDR3 DNA reads TGTGCCAGCAGCCAAGTCCAGGGAAGGGGAGAGCAGTACTTC. It yields the protein CASSQVQGRGEQYF. The chain combines TRBV3-1 with TRBJ2-7, with a tentative D call TRBD1 (5 bases). The V end was cut by 1 base, the J end by 7 bases, with 14 bases between. Per the germline V gene, CDR1 is LGHDT and CDR2 is YNNKEL (reference sequence). This CDR3 has 14 amino acids.

This clonotype was seen repeatedly, ten times or more. This sequence joins TRBV9 and TRBJ2-1; no firm D call. CDR1 is SGDLS and CDR2 is YYNGEE in the germline V gene. The CDR3 consists of 12 residues. Trimming left V 4 bases short and J 6 bases short, with 8 bases between. CDR3: CASSRAPNEQFF. CDR3 coding DNA: TGTGCCAGCAGCCGAGCCCCCAATGAGCAGTTCTTC.

This clonotype has at least ten counts. This chain joins TRBV13 and TRBJ2-2; TRBD1 or TRBD2 may be the D gene (7 bases each). The V end lost 3 bases, the J end lost 3 bases, and 11 bases lay between the germline ends. This CDR3 is built from 15 residues. In germline, CDR1 is PRHDT, CDR2 FYEKMQ (reference sequence). The CDR3 reads CASSLGRGHTGELFF. The CDR3 region has the DNA TGTGCCAGCAGCTTGGGGAGGGGGCACACCGGGGAGCTGTTTTTT.

V is TRBV2 and J is TRBJ2-3; TRBD2 agrees at 10 bases. The V and J ends lost 6 bases and 1 base, in that order; junction bases with no gene match: 7. Germline V gene lookup returns CDR1 SNHLY and CDR2 FYNNEI. This CDR3 comprises 16 residues. The CDR3 spells CASRARTSGGTDTQYF. The CDR3 DNA is TGTGCCAGCAGGGCCCGGACTAGCGGAGGCACAGATACGCAGTATTTT. Full variable domain (rest looked up from reference TRBV2 and TRBJ2-3): EPEVTQTPSHQVTQMGQEVILRCVPISNHLYFYWYRQILGQKVEFLVSFYNNEISEKSEIFDDQFSVERPDGSNFTLKIRSTKLEDSAMYFCASRARTSGGTDTQYFGPGTRLTVL.

The chain joins TRBV5-1 to TRBJ2-7, with 15 bases fitting TRBD2. The CDR3 covers 17 residues. Germline values: CDR1 SGHRS, CDR2 YFSETQ. The V and J ends lost 3 bases and 0 bases, in that order; junction bases with no gene match: 4. CDR3 protein: CASSSGLAGGSSYEQYF. The CDR3, as DNA: TGCGCCAGCAGCTCGGGACTAGCGGGAGGAAGCTCCTACGAGCAGTACTTC.

This chain links TRBV4-2 with TRBJ2-3; D ambiguous. Germline V gene data show CDR1 as LGHNA and CDR2 as YNFKEQ. Trimming pared 0 bases from V and 4 bases from J, leaving 23 bases between. This CDR3 has 19 residues. The CDR3 bases are TGTGCCAGCAGCCAAGACGAATCAAGACTCAAGGGAAGGGCAGATACGCAGTATTTT. Translation: CASSQDESRLKGRADTQYF.

This chain uses TRBV29-1 with TRBJ1-1; the D gene is possibly TRBD1 (6 bases). The V gene's germline CDR1 is SQVTM and CDR2 ANQGSEA. The CDR3 runs 12 residues. V lost 5 bases and J 8 bases, leaving 15 bases between the germline ends. The CDR3 loop is CSVPFEGEEAFF. In nucleotides, the CDR3 is TGCAGCGTTCCTTTCGAGGGGGAAGAAGCTTTCTTT.

This clonotype was observed many times. V and J are TRBV11-3 and TRBJ2-1; TRBD1 is a possible D gene (6 bases). V lost 5 bases and J 5 bases, leaving 16 bases between the germline ends. The CDR3 loop spans 15 amino acids. Germline V gene lookup returns CDR1 SGHNT and CDR2 YENEEA. DNA of the CDR3: TGTGCCAGCAGCGCCACAGGGTTCCCTCACAATGAGCAGTTCTTC. Amino acids: CASSATGFPHNEQFF.

As regards this clonotype: A read error may explain this, as a much larger clone is one base away. This chain connects TRBV9 to TRBJ2-1; D may match TRBD1 or TRBD2 (5 bases each). V was clipped by 4 bases and J by 8 bases, with 22 bases between them. The CDR3 extends over 16 amino acids. The V gene's germline CDR1 is SGDLS and CDR2 YYNGEE. The CDR3 DNA follows: TGTGCCAGCAGCCCCCAGGGACCAAGCGTACACGATGAGCAGTTCTTC. Its protein product is CASSPQGPSVHDEQFF.

This clonotype was counted at least ten times. The chain carries TRBV12-3 or TRBV12-4 and TRBJ2-5, with TRBD1 matching 8 bases. The CDR3 extends over 15 amino acids. V shed 0 bases, J shed 5 bases, and the junction held 5 bases outside the gene matches. The CDR3 region is CASSLATGAGETQYF. The CDR3 bases are TGTGCCAGCAGTTTAGCGACAGGGGCGGGGGAGACCCAGTACTTC.